Listed here are 21 T cell receptor beta chains from one sample, sequenced in a study of T cells in Graves' hyperthyroidism and ophthalmopathy. The CDR3 regions of TCR beta were amplified from RNA transcripts. TCR CDR3 regions were first amplified by RT-PCR with HTBI primers. TCRdb redid the calling of the multiplex PCR reads with MiXCR, one entry per CDR3 protein. The profile shows 480,000 or so distinct CDR3 sequences, approximately 49% of them singletons. Sequencing was done on a sample of peripheral blood or thyroid tissue (not recorded which). Source of these receptors: an adult woman with Graves' disease, either hyperthyroidism or ophthalmopathy (not recorded which).

This clonotype was seen a single time. The V gene is TRBV9, the J gene TRBJ1-6; 8 bases are shared with TRBD1. With V trimmed by 4 bases and J by 10 bases, 7 bases remained unmatched. CDR1 is SGDLS, CDR2 YYNGEE, per germline. The CDR3 spans 14 residues. The CDR3 DNA sequence: TGTGCCAGCAGCAAGGGACAGGAGAGCTCACCCCTCCACTTT. Translation gives CASSKGQESSPLHF.

With respect to this clonotype: Germline is not matched at one junction end, which may reflect a read error. V gene TRBV29-1 combines with J gene TRBJ1-6; the match to TRBD1 covers 11 bases. Germline CDR1 reads SQVTM; CDR2 reads ANQGSEA. CDR3 length equals 14 residues. The CDR3 DNA reads TGCGGCGTTCGGACAGGGGGCCTTTACTCACCCCTCCACTTT. Amino acid sequence: CGVRTGGLYSPLHF. The variable domain in full, completed from reference TRBV29-1 and TRBJ1-6, reads SAVISQKPSRDICQRGTSLTIQCQVDSQVTMMFWYRQQPGQSLTLIATANQGSEATYESGFVIDKFPISRPNLTFSTLTVSNMSPEDSSIYLCGVRTGGLYSPLHFGNGTRLTVT.

The chain couples TRBV7-3 to TRBJ2-2; D not resolved. Trimming shortened V by 1 base and J by 10 bases, and 10 bases separated the two germline ends. CDR1 is SGHTA and CDR2 is FQGTGA in the germline V gene. The CDR3 runs to 13 residues. CDR3 loop: CASSLMANQELFF. CDR3 DNA sequence: TGTGCCAGCAGCTTAATGGCGAACCAGGAGCTGTTTTTT.

Turning to this clonotype: Sequence at one end of the junction differs from germline and may be a read error. V gene TRBV12-3 or TRBV12-4 combines with J gene TRBJ1-2; no clear D. The CDR3 is 14 amino acids. CDR3: CASSLGWVDYGYTF. CDR3 nucleotide sequence: TGTGCCAGCAGCTTAGGATGGGTGGACTATGGCTACACCTTC.

This clonotype was seen repeatedly, ten times or more. The V gene is TRBV10-3, the J gene TRBJ1-1; D unresolved. V lost 2 bases and J lost 7, with 8 bases in between. The germline V gene has CDR1 ENHRY and CDR2 SYGVKD. The CDR3 is made up of 12 amino acids. This CDR3 reads CAISEGSGEAFF. The DNA for the CDR3 is TGTGCCATCAGTGAGGGCAGCGGTGAAGCTTTCTTT.

As concerns this clonotype: The junction and the germline gene differ at one end; a read error may be behind it. The gene calls are TRBV10-1 and TRBJ1-2, with no clear D. The CDR3 spans 14 residues. Germline V gene sequence: CDR1 WNHNN, CDR2 SYGVQD (reference sequence). CDR3 sequence reads: CASSDTNGIYGYTF. DNA for the CDR3: TGTGCCAGCAGTGACACAAACGGGATCTATGGCTACACCTTC.

This clonotype was recorded at least ten times. The chain is built from TRBV20-1 and TRBJ1-4; tentatively, D is TRBD1 (6 bases). Germline V gene data show CDR1 as DFQATT and CDR2 as SNEGSKA (reference sequence). The CDR3 has 17 amino acids. V lost 3 bases, J lost 6 bases, and 23 bases lay in between. CDR3 loop: CSASPHRRGRWDEKLFF. The CDR3 nucleotides are TGCAGTGCTAGTCCCCACAGGCGGGGGCGGTGGGATGAAAAACTGTTTTTT.

This clonotype has at least ten counts. V and J are TRBV7-9 and TRBJ1-2, with D unresolved. CDR1 is SEHNR and CDR2 is FQNEAQ in the germline V gene (reference sequence). This CDR3 has 13 amino acids. V lost 1 base and J 8 bases, leaving 11 bases between the germline ends. CDR3 protein: CASSLGQREGYTF. DNA for the CDR3: TGTGCCAGCAGCTTAGGGCAAAGAGAAGGCTACACCTTC.

This clonotype was counted at least ten times. Sequence at one end of the junction differs from germline and may be a read error. This chain uses TRBV7-9 with TRBJ1-2; weak D call: TRBD1 (5 bases). Germline V gives CDR1 SEHNR, CDR2 FQNEAQ (reference sequence). The CDR3 sequence is 17 residues long. The CDR3 sequence: CASSSLPGTPRNYSYTF. For the CDR3, the DNA is TGTGCCAGCAGCTCACTTCCCGGGACCCCTAGGAACTATAGCTACACCTTC.

This clonotype has only a few counts. Compared with germline, one end of the junction differs, possibly owing to a read error. The chain combines TRBV6-6 with TRBJ1-2; D remains ambiguous. The germline V gene encodes CDR1 MNHNY and CDR2 SVGAGI (reference sequence). The CDR3 consists of 8 residues. The CDR3 protein is CASGSQYF. The CDR3 DNA reads as TGTGCCAGCGGGTCTCAATATTTC.

The chain's CDR3 is CASSHSDSSYEQYF. The CDR3 bases are TGTGCCAGCAGCCACTCTGACAGCTCCTACGAGCAGTACTTC. The rearrangement uses TRBV7-9 and TRBJ2-7; tentatively, D is TRBD1 (5 bases). V was pared by 5 bases and J by 0 bases, with 11 bases between. The germline gives CDR1 SEHNR, CDR2 FQNEAQ (reference sequence). There are 14 residues in the CDR3.

This chain joins TRBV20-1 and TRBJ2-2, with a possible D match to TRBD1 (6 bases). Trimming took off 0 bases at V and 6 bases at J, with 8 bases between the two ends. Looked up from germline, CDR1 is DFQATT and CDR2 is SNEGSKA (reference sequence). The CDR3 sequence is 13 residues long. Written as DNA, the CDR3 is TGCAGTGCTAGAGAACAGGGCCCCGGGGAGCTGTTTTTT. Amino acids: CSAREQGPGELFF.

This clonotype showed up many times. This chain links TRBV6-6 with TRBJ1-2; D uncertain. The germline V gene has CDR1 MNHNY and CDR2 SVGAGI (reference sequence). The germline V and J ends were trimmed by 2 bases and 5 bases, with 18 bases remaining between them. The CDR3 extends over 16 amino acids. The CDR3 DNA follows: TGTGCCAGCAGTTACGTCCGTGCTGGTTTGGGTTATGGCTACACCTTC. Translated, it gives CASSYVRAGLGYGYTF.

This chain uses TRBV20-1 with TRBJ2-5; D is unclear. Trimming removed 0 bases from V and 2 bases from J, with 10 bases in between. Looked up from germline, CDR1 is DFQATT and CDR2 is SNEGSKA (reference sequence). This CDR3 has 14 amino acids. In nucleotides, the CDR3 is TGCAGTGCTAGAGAGTTAGGACGGCAAGAGACCCAGTACTTC. Translated: CSARELGRQETQYF.

The chain uses TRBV27 and TRBJ1-2, with D perhaps TRBD1 (6 bases). V lost 10 bases and J lost 4, with 13 bases in between. CDR1 is MNHEY and CDR2 is SMNVEV in the germline V gene (reference sequence). The CDR3 sequence is 12 residues long. The DNA of the CDR3 is TGTGCCATCCCCACAGGGAGCTATGGCTACACCTTC. This encodes CAIPTGSYGYTF.

Turning to this clonotype: Relative to the germline gene, one junction end is altered; a read error may explain this. The chain carries TRBV29-1 and TRBJ2-7; 9 positions agree with TRBD2. The germline CDR1 and CDR2 sequences are SQVTM and ANQGSEA. This CDR3 has 14 residues. CDR3 sequence: CSVDAGGASYEQYF. In DNA, the CDR3 is TGTAGCGTTGACGCGGGGGGGGCCTCCTACGAGCAGTACTTC.

This clonotype was counted a few times. The chain joins TRBV10-2 to TRBJ1-5; D might be TRBD1 (5 bases). V was pared by 3 bases and J by 3 bases, with 9 bases between. Looked up from germline, CDR1 is WSHSY and CDR2 is SAAADI. The CDR3 totals 14 residues. Here the CDR3 reads CASSDWGTNQPQHF. The CDR3 DNA is TGCGCCAGCAGTGATTGGGGGACCAATCAGCCCCAGCATTTT.

The chain has TRBV28 and TRBJ1-2; D possibly corresponds to TRBD1 (5 bases). Trimming left V 7 bases short and J 12 bases short, with 18 bases between. Germline lookup yields CDR1 MDHEN and CDR2 SYDVKM. The CDR3 sequence is 12 residues long. CDR3 in DNA: TGTGCCAGCACCAATGGGGGTTCAGGCCACACCTTC. As protein: CASTNGGSGHTF.

The genes are TRBV19 and TRBJ2-5; D is ambiguous. V lost 3 bases to trimming and J lost 5 bases, with 13 bases between them. CDR3 length: 14 residues. CDR1 is LNHDA and CDR2 is SQIVND in the germline V gene (reference sequence). CDR3: CASSIGRTWETQYF. The DNA for the CDR3 is TGTGCCAGTAGTATCGGTCGGACGTGGGAGACCCAGTACTTC. Full variable domain (rest looked up from reference TRBV19 and TRBJ2-5): DGGITQSPKYLFRKEGQNVTLSCEQNLNHDAMYWYRQDPGQGLRLIYYSQIVNDFQKGDIAEGYSVSREKKESFPLTVTSAQKNPTAFYLCASSIGRTWETQYFGPGTRLLVL.

This clonotype showed up just once. The V gene is TRBV6-5, the J gene TRBJ2-5; D is uncertain. The length of the CDR3 is 13 residues. Germline V gene lookup returns CDR1 MNHEY and CDR2 SVGAGI. V was shortened by 5 bases and J by 3 bases, with 10 bases between the two germline ends. CDR3 sequence reads: CASSEGRKETQYF. The CDR3 bases are TGTGCCAGCAGTGAAGGGCGGAAAGAGACCCAGTACTTC.

The chain combines TRBV10-3 with TRBJ2-5; 8 bases are a match to TRBD2. The CDR3 totals 13 residues. The V segment lost 6 bases and the J segment 3 bases; nucleotides outside the gene matches: 3. In germline, CDR1 is ENHRY, CDR2 SYGVKD. DNA for the CDR3: TGTGCCATCAGCCCGGGAGGGGAAGAGACCCAGTACTTC. It translates to CAISPGGEETQYF.